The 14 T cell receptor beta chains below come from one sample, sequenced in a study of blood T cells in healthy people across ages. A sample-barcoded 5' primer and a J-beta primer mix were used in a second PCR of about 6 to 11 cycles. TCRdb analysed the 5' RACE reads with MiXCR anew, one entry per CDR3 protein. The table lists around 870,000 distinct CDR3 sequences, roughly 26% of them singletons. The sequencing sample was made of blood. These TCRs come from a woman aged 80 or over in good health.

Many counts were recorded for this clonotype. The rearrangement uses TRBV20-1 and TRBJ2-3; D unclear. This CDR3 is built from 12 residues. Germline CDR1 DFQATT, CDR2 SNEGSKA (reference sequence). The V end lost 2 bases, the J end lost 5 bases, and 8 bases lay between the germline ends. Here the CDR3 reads CSARMGQDTQYF. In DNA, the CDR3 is TGCAGTGCTAGAATGGGTCAAGATACGCAGTATTTT.

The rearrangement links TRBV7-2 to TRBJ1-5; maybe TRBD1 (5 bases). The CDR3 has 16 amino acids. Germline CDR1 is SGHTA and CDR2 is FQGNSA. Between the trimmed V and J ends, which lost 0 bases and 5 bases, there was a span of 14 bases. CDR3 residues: CASSLAQGAVDQPQHF. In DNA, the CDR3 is TGTGCCAGCAGCTTAGCGCAGGGCGCAGTGGATCAGCCCCAGCATTTT.

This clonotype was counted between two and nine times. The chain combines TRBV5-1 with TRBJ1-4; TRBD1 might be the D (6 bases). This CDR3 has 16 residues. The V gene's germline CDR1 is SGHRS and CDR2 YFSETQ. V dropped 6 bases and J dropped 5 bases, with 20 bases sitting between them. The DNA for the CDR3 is TGCGCCAGCATGGTGTCTCCGGGGGCTCTAAATGAAAAACTGTTTTTT. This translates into CASMVSPGALNEKLFF.

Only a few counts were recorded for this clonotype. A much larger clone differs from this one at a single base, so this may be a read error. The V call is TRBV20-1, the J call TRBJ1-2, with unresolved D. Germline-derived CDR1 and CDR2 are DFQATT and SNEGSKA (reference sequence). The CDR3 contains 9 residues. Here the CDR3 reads CLVDYGYTF. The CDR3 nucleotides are TGCCTGGTGGACTATGGCTACACCTTC.

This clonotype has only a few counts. The CDR3 DNA reads as TGTGCCAGCAGTTACCGGACAGAGACAGATACGCAGTATTTT. This encodes CASSYRTETDTQYF. The chain has TRBV6-6 and TRBJ2-3, with D possibly TRBD1 on 6 matching bases. The germline V and J ends were trimmed by 2 bases and 3 bases, with 9 bases remaining between them. This CDR3 has 14 residues. Germline CDR1 MNHNY, CDR2 SVGAGI (reference sequence).

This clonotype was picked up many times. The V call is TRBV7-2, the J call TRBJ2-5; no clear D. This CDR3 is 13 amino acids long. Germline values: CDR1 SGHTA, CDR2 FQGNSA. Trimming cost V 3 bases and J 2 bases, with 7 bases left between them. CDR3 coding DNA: TGTGCCAGCAGCTTTGGAGCGCAAGAGACCCAGTACTTC. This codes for CASSFGAQETQYF.

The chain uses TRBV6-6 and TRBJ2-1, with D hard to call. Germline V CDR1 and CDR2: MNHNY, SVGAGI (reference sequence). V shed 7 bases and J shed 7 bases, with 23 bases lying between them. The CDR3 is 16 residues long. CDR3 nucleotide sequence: TGTGCCAGCACCGAGAGCCCCGTATCGCTTCGGAATGAGCAGTTCTTC. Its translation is CASTESPVSLRNEQFF.

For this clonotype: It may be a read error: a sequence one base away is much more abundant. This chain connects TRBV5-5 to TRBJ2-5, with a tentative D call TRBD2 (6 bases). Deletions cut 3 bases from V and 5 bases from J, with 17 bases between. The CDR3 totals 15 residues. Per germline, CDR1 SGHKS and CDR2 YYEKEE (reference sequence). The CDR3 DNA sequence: TGTGCCAGCAGCTCGAGCGAGGGACTGCCGGAGACCCAGTACTTC. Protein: CASSSSEGLPETQYF. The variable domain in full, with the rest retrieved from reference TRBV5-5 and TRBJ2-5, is DAGVTQSPTHLIKTRGQQVTLRCSPISGHKSVSWYQQVLGQGPQFIFQYYEKEERGRGNFPDRFSARQFPNYSSELNVNALLLGDSALYLCASSSSEGLPETQYFGPGTRLLVL.

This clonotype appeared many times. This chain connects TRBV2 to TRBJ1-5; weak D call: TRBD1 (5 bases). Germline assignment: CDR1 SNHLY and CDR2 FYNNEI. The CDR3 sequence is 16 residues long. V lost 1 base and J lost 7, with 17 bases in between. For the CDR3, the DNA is TGTGCCAGCAGTGAAGATAAGGCAGGGATGGGCCAGCCCCAGCATTTT. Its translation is CASSEDKAGMGQPQHF.

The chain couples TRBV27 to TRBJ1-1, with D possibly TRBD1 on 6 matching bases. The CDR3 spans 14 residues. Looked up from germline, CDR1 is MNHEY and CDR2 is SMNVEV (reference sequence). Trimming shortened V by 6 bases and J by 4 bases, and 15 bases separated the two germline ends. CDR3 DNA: TGTGCCAGCAGGGAACAGGGTGTGAGCACTGAAGCTTTCTTT. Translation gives CASREQGVSTEAFF.

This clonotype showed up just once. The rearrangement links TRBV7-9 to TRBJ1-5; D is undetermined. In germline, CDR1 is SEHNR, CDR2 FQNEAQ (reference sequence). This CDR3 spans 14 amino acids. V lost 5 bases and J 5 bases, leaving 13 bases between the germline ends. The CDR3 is CASSTRNTDQPQHF. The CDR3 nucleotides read TGTGCCAGCAGCACCCGGAACACCGATCAGCCCCAGCATTTT. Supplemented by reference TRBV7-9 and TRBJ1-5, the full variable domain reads DTGVSQNPRHKITKRGQNVTFRCDPISEHNRLYWYRQTLGQGPEFLTYFQNEAQLEKSRLLSDRFSAERPKGSFSTLEIQRTEQGDSAMYLCASSTRNTDQPQHFGDGTRLSIL.

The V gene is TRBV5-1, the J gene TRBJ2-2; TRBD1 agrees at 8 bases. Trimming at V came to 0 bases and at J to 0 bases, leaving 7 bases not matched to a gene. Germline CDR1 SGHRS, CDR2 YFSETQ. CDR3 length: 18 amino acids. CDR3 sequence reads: CASSLGIGDRTNTGELFF. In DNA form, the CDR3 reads TGCGCCAGCAGCTTGGGGATTGGGGACAGGACGAACACCGGGGAGCTGTTTTTT.

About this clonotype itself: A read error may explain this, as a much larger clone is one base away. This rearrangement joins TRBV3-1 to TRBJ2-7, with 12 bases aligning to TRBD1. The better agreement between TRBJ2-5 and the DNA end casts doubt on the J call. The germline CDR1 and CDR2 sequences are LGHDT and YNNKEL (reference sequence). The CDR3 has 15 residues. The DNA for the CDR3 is TGTGCCTGCAGCTGGGACAGGGGGCTAAAAGAGACCCAGTACTTC. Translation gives CACSWDRGLKETQYF.

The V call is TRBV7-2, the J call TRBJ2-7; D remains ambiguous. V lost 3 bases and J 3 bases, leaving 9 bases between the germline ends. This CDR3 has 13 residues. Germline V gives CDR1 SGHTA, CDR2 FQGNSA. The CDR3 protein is CASSFRANYEQYF. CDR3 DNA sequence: TGTGCCAGCAGCTTCCGGGCCAACTACGAGCAGTACTTC.